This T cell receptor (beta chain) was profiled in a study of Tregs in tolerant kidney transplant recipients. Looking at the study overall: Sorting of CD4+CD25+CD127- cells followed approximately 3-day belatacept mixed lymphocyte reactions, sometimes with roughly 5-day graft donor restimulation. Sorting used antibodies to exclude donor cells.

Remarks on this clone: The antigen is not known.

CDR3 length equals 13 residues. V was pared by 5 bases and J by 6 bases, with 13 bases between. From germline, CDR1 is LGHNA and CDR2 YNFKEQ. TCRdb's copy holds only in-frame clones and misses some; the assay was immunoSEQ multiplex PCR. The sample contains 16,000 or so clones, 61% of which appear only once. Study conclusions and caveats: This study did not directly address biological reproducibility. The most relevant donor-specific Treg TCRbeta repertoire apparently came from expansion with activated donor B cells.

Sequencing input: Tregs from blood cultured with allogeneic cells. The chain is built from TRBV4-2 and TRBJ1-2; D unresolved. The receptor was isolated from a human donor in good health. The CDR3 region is CASSLVGSDGYTF. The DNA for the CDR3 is TGTGCCAGCAGCTTGGTCGGCTCCGATGGCTACACCTTC.